A selection of T cell receptor beta chains follows, all from one sample in a study of CD8+CD57+ T cells in acquired aplastic anemia. TCRdb ran MiXCR on the reads and lists one entry per CDR3 protein. This sample has 200,000 or so distinct CDR3 sequences, with around 47% found just once. Material for sequencing was sorted CD4+, CD8+, or CD8+CD57+ T cells (not recorded which) from PBMCs. The receptors originated from a human donor with aplastic anemia. Each CDR3 is given with its conserved first and last residue. The order of the fields is CDR3 length, J gene, clone size, V gene, D gene, CDR3 DNA, CDR3 protein. The D gene is left open where the match is weak. Expanded clones are given a class, and other clones once, few, many or no size at all.

13	TRBJ2-7	.	TRBV18	.	TGTGCCAGCTCACCCCCTCCGGGGGAGGTGCAGTACTTC	CASSPPPGEVQYF
14	TRBJ1-1	.	TRBV5-1	.	TGCGCCAGCAGCTTGGCCGGGACTTCGAATGAAGCTTTCTTT	CASSLAGTSNEAFF
13	TRBJ2-1	once	TRBV20-1	TRBD2	TGCAGTGCTAGTTACCTAGCGGGGAGCGAGCAGTTCTTC	CSASYLAGSEQFF
13	TRBJ2-7	many	TRBV29-1	.	TGCAGCGTTGTGGTAATCGGGGTGGGGGAGCAGTACTTC	CSVVVIGVGEQYF
13	TRBJ2-7	few	TRBV2	.	TGTGCCACTACAGGTAGTACGACCTACGAGCAGTACTTC	CATTGSTTYEQYF
12	TRBJ2-1	.	TRBV20-1	.	TGCAGTGCTCCGGGGCGTTGGAATGAGCAGTTCTTC	CSAPGRWNEQFF
13	TRBJ2-1	once	TRBV12-3/TRBV12-4	TRBD2	TGTGCCAGCAGCCGCGGGACTATTAGTGAGCAGTTCTTC	CASSRGTISEQFF
14	TRBJ2-7	.	TRBV2	.	TGTGCCAGCAGTGAGAGGCAGGCTGGCTACGAGCAGTACTTC	CASSERQAGYEQYF
12	TRBJ2-7	.	TRBV20-1	.	TGCAGTGCTAGAGCCGACAACTACGAGCAGTACTTC	CSARADNYEQYF
14	TRBJ1-1	.	TRBV12-3/TRBV12-4	TRBD1	TGTGCCAGCCGCAGGGGGGCGTTGAACACTGAAGCTTTCTTT	CASRRGALNTEAFF
14	TRBJ1-2	.	TRBV4-1	TRBD1	TGCGCCAGCAGCCAATTAGACAGGGGCTATGGCTACACCTTC	CASSQLDRGYGYTF
14	TRBJ2-1	.	TRBV11-2	TRBD2	TGTGCCAGCAGGGGACTAGCGGGAGGTTATGAGCAGTTCTTC	CASRGLAGGYEQFF
14	TRBJ2-2	many	TRBV5-6	.	TGTGCCAGCAGCTTTCCCAGGGTAGCCGGGGAGCTGTTTTTT	CASSFPRVAGELFF
13	TRBJ2-7	.	TRBV20-1	.	TGCAGTGCTCACCGGACTGGGGCCTACGAGCAGTACTTC	CSAHRTGAYEQYF
17	TRBJ2-7	.	TRBV5-1	TRBD2	TGCGCCAGCAGCTTGAGCGGGAGTAGGGTTGAGGCCTACGAGCAGTACTTC	CASSLSGSRVEAYEQYF
14	TRBJ2-5	many	TRBV5-6	TRBD2	TGTGCCAGCAGCTGGAGGGAGGGCGCGGAGACCCAGTACTTC	CASSWREGAETQYF
14	TRBJ2-7	once	TRBV7-2	.	TGTGCCAGCAGCTTGAGACAAACATCCTACGAGCAGTACTTC	CASSLRQTSYEQYF
13	TRBJ2-1	once	TRBV12-3/TRBV12-4	.	TGCGCCAGCAGTTCTGGACAGATCAATGAGCAGTTCTTC	CASSSGQINEQFF
15	TRBJ2-3	.	TRBV24-1	.	TGTGCCACCAGTGTATCGCCCTCCAGCACAGATACGCAGTATTTT	CATSVSPSSTDTQYF
15	TRBJ2-2	.	TRBV9	TRBD2	TGTGCCAGCAGCTTTGGACTAGCCCACACCGGGGAGCCGTTTTTT	CASSFGLAHTGEPFF
13	TRBJ1-2	.	TRBV20-1	.	TGCAGTGCTGCAGACTACCGGGACTCTGGCTACACCTTC	CSAADYRDSGYTF
13	TRBJ2-7	many	TRBV24-1	.	TGTGCCACCCGACAGGAAGCTACGGGGGAGCAGTACTTC	CATRQEATGEQYF
19	TRBJ2-2	many	TRBV24-1	.	TGTGCCACCAGTGATGTGGAAGAATGGGGCGGCCCGAACACCGGGGAGCTGTTTTTT	CATSDVEEWGGPNTGELFF
17	TRBJ1-1	many	TRBV14	.	TGTGCCAGCAGCCCGAATGGAAGGGGAAGGGTTCCCACTGAAGCTTTCTTT	CASSPNGRGRVPTEAFF
16	TRBJ2-1	many	TRBV5-1	.	TGCGCCAGCAGCTTGGGTGGATGGAGCTCCTACAATGAGCAGTTCTTC	CASSLGGWSSYNEQFF
12	TRBJ2-7	many	TRBV3-1	.	TGTGCCAGCAGCCAAGTCGGCTACGAGCAGTACTTC	CASSQVGYEQYF
11	TRBJ2-5	.	TRBV7-8	.	TGTGCCAGCAGCCAGAGGGGGGCCCAGTACTTC	CASSQRGAQYF
17	TRBJ1-6	many	TRBV5-6	.	TGTGCCAGCAGCTTGGTTGTACAGGGAAGATATAATTCACCCCTCCACTTT	CASSLVVQGRYNSPLHF
13	TRBJ1-2	many	TRBV6-1	.	TGTGCCAGCAACCGTAGAATTAATGCTGGCTACACCTTC	CASNRRINAGYTF
13	TRBJ2-5	few	TRBV10-3	.	TGTGCCATCAGTGAGTCTTTCGGAGAGACCCAGTACTTC	CAISESFGETQYF
14	TRBJ2-7	few	TRBV20-1	TRBD1	TGCAGTACTACCCAATGGGACAGAACCTACGAGCAGTACTTC	CSTTQWDRTYEQYF
13	TRBJ2-2	many	TRBV2	.	TGTGCCAGCAGTGAAGTAAGGACCGGGGAGCTGTTTTTT	CASSEVRTGELFF
16	TRBJ2-5	medium-sized	TRBV24-1	TRBD1	TGTGCCACCAGTGATTCCAGACAGGGCGGCCAAGAGACCCAGTACTTC	CATSDSRQGGQETQYF
15	TRBJ1-5	many	TRBV12-3/TRBV12-4	.	TGTGCCAGCAGTTTAAGGGAATTCGCTAATCAGCCCCAGCATTTT	CASSLREFANQPQHF